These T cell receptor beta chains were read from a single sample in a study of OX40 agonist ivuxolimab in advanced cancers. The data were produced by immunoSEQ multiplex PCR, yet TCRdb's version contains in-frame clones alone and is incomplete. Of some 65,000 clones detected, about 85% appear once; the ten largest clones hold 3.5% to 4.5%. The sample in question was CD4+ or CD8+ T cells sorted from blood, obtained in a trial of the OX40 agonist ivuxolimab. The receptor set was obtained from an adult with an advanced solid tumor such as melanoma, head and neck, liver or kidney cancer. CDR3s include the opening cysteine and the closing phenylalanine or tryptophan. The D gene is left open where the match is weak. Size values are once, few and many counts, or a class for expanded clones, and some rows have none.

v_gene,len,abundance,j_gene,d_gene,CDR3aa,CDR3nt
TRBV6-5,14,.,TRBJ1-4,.,CASSTAGYDEKLFF,TGTGCCAGCAGTACAGCAGGGTATGATGAAAAACTGTTTTTT
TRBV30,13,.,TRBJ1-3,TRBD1,CAWTGTGRNTIYF,TGTGCCTGGACCGGGACAGGGCGAAACACCATATATTTT
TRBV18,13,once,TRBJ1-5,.,CASSPVEGQPQHF,TGTGCCAGCTCCCCGGTGGAGGGTCAGCCCCAGCATTTT
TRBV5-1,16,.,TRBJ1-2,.,CASSAILGGRNYGYTF,TGCGCCAGCAGCGCCATACTTGGGGGGCGGAACTATGGCTACACCTTC
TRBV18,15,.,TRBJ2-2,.,CASSPARHNTGELFF,TGTGCCAGCTCACCGGCCAGGCACAACACCGGGGAGCTGTTTTTT
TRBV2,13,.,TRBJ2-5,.,CASSAGQKETQYF,TGTGCCAGCAGCGCGGGACAGAAAGAGACCCAGTACTTC
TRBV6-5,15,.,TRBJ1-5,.,CASSLGRNSNQPQHF,TGTGCCAGCAGCCTTGGACGGAATAGCAATCAGCCCCAGCATTTT
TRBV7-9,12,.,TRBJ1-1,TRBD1,CASSYGQVEAFF,TGTGCCAGCAGCTATGGACAGGTTGAAGCTTTCTTT
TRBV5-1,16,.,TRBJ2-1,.,CASSTAVGYRNNEQFF,TGCGCCAGCAGCACTGCGGTGGGGTATCGAAACAATGAGCAGTTCTTC
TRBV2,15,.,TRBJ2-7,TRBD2,CASKRDSGGPYEQYF,TGTGCCAGCAAACGTGACAGCGGGGGGCCCTACGAGCAGTACTTC
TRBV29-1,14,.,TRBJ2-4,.,CSASQAAAKNIQYF,TGCAGCGCGAGTCAGGCTGCGGCCAAAAACATTCAGTACTTC
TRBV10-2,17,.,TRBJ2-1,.,CASSESIIRELGLKQFF,TGCGCCAGCAGTGAGTCTATAATACGGGAGTTAGGATTGAAGCAGTTCTTC
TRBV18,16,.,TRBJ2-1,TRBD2,CASSPLGLAGVNEQFF,TGTGCCAGCTCACCACTGGGACTAGCGGGAGTCAATGAGCAGTTCTTC
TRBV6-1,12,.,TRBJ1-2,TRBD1,CAIIDRGYGYTF,TGTGCCATCATCGACAGGGGCTATGGCTACACCTTC
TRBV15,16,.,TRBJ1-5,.,CATSRDTGVGSQPQHF,TGTGCCACCAGCAGAGATACCGGGGTAGGCTCTCAGCCCCAGCATTTT
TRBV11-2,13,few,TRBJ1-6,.,CASSFSRLSPLHF,TGTGCCAGCAGCTTCAGTAGGCTTTCACCCCTCCACTTT
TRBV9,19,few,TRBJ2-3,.,CASSVATAGGSGRTDTQYF,TGTGCCAGCAGCGTAGCTACGGCAGGGGGTAGCGGGCGCACAGATACGCAGTATTTT
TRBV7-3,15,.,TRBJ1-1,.,CASSPRRMGDTEAFF,TGTGCCAGCAGCCCCCGAAGAATGGGGGACACTGAAGCTTTCTTT
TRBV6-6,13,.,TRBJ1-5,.,CASNAGGEQPQHF,TGTGCCAGCAATGCGGGGGGAGAACAGCCCCAGCATTTT
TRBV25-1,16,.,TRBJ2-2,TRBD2,CASSLPTGGSAGELFF,TGTGCCAGCAGTCTTCCGACGGGAGGGTCGGCCGGGGAGCTGTTTTTT
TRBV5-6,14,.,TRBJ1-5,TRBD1,CASRRTGANQPQHF,TGTGCCAGCAGGCGAACAGGGGCAAATCAGCCCCAGCATTTT
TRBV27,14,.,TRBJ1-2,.,CASRARGWTYGYTF,TGTGCCAGCAGGGCCCGGGGTTGGACCTATGGCTACACCTTC
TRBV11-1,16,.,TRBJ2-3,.,CASSLGLAASTDTQYF,TGTGCCAGCAGCTTAGGTCTAGCAGCGTCCACAGATACGCAGTATTTT
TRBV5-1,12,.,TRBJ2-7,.,CASSLEKYEQYF,TGCGCCAGCAGCTTGGAGAAGTACGAGCAGTACTTC
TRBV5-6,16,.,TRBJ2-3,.,CASSPVGGAPTDTQYF,TGTGCCAGCAGCCCCGTTGGGGGGGCTCCCACAGATACGCAGTATTTT
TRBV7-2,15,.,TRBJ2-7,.,CASTFRALSSYEQYF,TGTGCCAGCACCTTCCGGGCCCTAAGCTCCTACGAGCAGTACTTC
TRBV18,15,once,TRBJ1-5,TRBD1,CASSPDRGGNQPQHF,TGTGCCAGCTCACCTGACAGGGGTGGCAATCAGCCCCAGCATTTT
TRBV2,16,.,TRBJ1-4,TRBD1,CASSGQISPTNEKLFF,TGTGCCAGCTCGGGACAGATATCTCCAACTAATGAAAAACTGTTTTTT
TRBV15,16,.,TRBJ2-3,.,CATSSVSGGGGDTQYF,TGTGCCACCAGCAGCGTTAGTGGAGGGGGCGGAGATACGCAGTATTTT
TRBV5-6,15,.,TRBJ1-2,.,CASSLGRRESGGYTF,TGTGCCAGCAGCTTGGGGCGCAGGGAGTCGGGTGGCTACACCTTC
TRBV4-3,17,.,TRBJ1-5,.,CASSQGRGADSNQPQHF,TGCGCCAGCAGCCAAGGACGGGGCGCTGATAGCAATCAGCCCCAGCATTTT
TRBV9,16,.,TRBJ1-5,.,CASSVATRGSNQPQHF,TGTGCCAGCAGCGTAGCTACTAGGGGAAGCAATCAGCCCCAGCATTTT
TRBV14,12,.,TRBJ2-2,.,CASSQHTGELFF,TGTGCCAGCAGCCAACACACCGGGGAGCTGTTTTTT
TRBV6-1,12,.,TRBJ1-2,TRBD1,CASSPGTAAPTF,TGTGCCAGCAGTCCGGGGACAGCCGCCCCCACCTTC
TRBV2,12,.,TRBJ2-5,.,CASIGRKETQYF,TGTGCCAGCATAGGGCGGAAGGAGACCCAGTACTTC
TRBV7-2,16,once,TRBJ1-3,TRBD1,CASSFDRGLSGNTIYF,TGTGCCAGCAGTTTCGACAGGGGCTTATCTGGAAACACCATATATTTT
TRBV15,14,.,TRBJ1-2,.,CATSRDLVNYGYTF,TGTGCCACCAGCAGAGATTTGGTTAACTATGGCTACACCTTC
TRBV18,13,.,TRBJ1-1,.,CASSPQGIAEAFF,TGTGCCAGCTCACCACAGGGGATCGCTGAAGCTTTCTTT
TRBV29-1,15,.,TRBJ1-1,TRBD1,CSAKGTGGDYTEAFF,TGCAGCGCCAAAGGGACAGGGGGGGACTACACTGAAGCTTTCTTT
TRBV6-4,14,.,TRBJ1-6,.,CASSDRDTNSPLHF,TGTGCCAGCAGTGACCGGGACACAAATTCACCCCTCCACTTT
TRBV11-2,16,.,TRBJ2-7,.,CASSFDPTGRTYEQYF,TGTGCCAGCAGCTTCGATCCGACAGGGAGGACCTACGAGCAGTACTTC
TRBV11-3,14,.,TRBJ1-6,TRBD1,CARTEGQINSPLHF,TGTGCCAGAACCGAGGGACAGATTAATTCACCCCTCCACTTT
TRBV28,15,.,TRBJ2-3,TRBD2,CASHSLAGVTDTQYF,TGTGCCAGCCATTCCCTAGCGGGGGTGACAGATACGCAGTATTTT
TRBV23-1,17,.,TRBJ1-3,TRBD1,CATSGGGQAFSGNTIYF,TGCGCCACCTCGGGGGGGGGACAGGCCTTCTCTGGAAACACCATATATTTT
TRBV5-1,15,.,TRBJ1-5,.,CASSLDGGSNQPQHF,TGCGCCAGCAGCTTGGACGGGGGTAGCAATCAGCCCCAGCATTTT
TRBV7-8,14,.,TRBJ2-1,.,CASSPRELGGEQFF,TGTGCCAGCAGCCCGAGGGAGTTAGGGGGTGAGCAGTTCTTC
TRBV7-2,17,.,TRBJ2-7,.,CASSLEVLPPNGGKQYF,TGTGCCAGCAGCTTAGAAGTCCTTCCTCCTAACGGGGGTAAGCAGTACTTC
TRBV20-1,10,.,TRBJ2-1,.,CSAERGEQFF,TGCAGTGCTGAGAGGGGTGAGCAGTTCTTC
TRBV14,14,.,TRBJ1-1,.,CASSLEVLNTEAFF,TGTGCCAGCAGCCTTGAGGTCCTGAACACTGAAGCTTTCTTT
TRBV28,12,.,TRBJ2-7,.,CASSDFPYEQYF,TGTGCCAGCAGTGACTTTCCCTACGAGCAGTACTTC
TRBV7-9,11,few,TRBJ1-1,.,CASSRDREAFF,TGTGCCAGCAGCCGAGACAGGGAAGCTTTCTTT
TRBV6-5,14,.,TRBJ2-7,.,CASSYRQPPHEQYF,TGTGCCAGCAGTTACAGGCAGCCCCCCCACGAGCAGTACTTC